A selection of T cell receptor beta chains follows, all from one sample in a study of blood T cell repertoires in COVID-19. The table came from immunoSEQ multiplex PCR; TCRdb's copy has only in-frame clones and leaves some out. Of roughly 330,000 clones in the sample, around 90% were seen once. The sample consisted of PBMCs or T cells enriched from blood (not recorded which). The receptors were sampled from a young woman who had recovered from COVID-19. The CDR3 runs from the conserved cysteine through the conserved F or W. The order of the fields is J gene, V gene, CDR3 protein.

j_call: TRBJ2-7; v_call: TRBV18; cdr3_aa: CASSPHMGQGLEQYF
j_call: TRBJ1-1; v_call: TRBV19; cdr3_aa: CASSIPGRNTEAFF
j_call: TRBJ2-2; v_call: TRBV11-2; cdr3_aa: CASSFPSGGLPNTGELFF
j_call: TRBJ2-5; v_call: TRBV30; cdr3_aa: CAWSRTAEETQYF
j_call: TRBJ2-4; v_call: TRBV2; cdr3_aa: CASSEGRHLAKNIQYF
j_call: TRBJ2-5; v_call: TRBV12-3/TRBV12-4; cdr3_aa: CASSLLGGETQYF
j_call: TRBJ1-1; v_call: TRBV4-3; cdr3_aa: CASSQGGGNTEAFF
j_call: TRBJ1-4; v_call: TRBV2; cdr3_aa: CASSGQGGEKLFF
j_call: TRBJ1-2; v_call: TRBV10-3; cdr3_aa: CAISESTGHYGYTF
j_call: TRBJ2-1; v_call: TRBV24-1; cdr3_aa: CATSEGTGVDEQFF
j_call: TRBJ1-2; v_call: TRBV29-1; cdr3_aa: CSVERAGTSPRGYTF